These 31 T cell receptor beta chains were all obtained from the same sample, sequenced in a study of cytomegalovirus exposure and HLA in healthy donors. Assay used: immunoSEQ multiplex PCR; TCRdb lists only in-frame clones, some missing. The sample gives under 85,000 clones, roughly 95% of which show up once; 2.5% to 3.5% is in the top ten. The sample consisted of PBMCs. The receptor source for this set is a woman younger than 30 in good health and CMV-seropositive.

CDR3 residues: CASSVGSSTLRPVLTF. CDR3 coding DNA: TGTGCCAGCAGCGTGGGTTCTAGCACATTGCGTCCCGTCCTGACTTTC. This rearrangement joins TRBV9 to TRBJ2-6; TRBD2 is a possible D gene (5 bases). Germline assignment: CDR1 SGDLS and CDR2 YYNGEE. V lost 2 bases to trimming and J lost 12 bases, with 21 bases between them. This CDR3 has 16 residues. The full variable domain, its missing parts supplied by reference TRBV9 and TRBJ2-6, is DSGVTQTPKHLITATGQRVTLRCSPRSGDLSVYWYQQSLDQGLQFLIQYYNGEERAKGNILERFSAQQFPDLHSELNLSSLELGDSALYFCASSVGSSTLRPVLTFGAGSRLTVL.

The V gene is TRBV7-2, the J gene TRBJ2-5; D possibly corresponds to TRBD1 (6 bases). CDR3 length: 16 amino acids. V lost 2 bases, J lost 5 bases, and 18 bases lay in between. Germline V lookup: CDR1 SGHTA, CDR2 FQGNSA. CDR3 protein: CASSLRGSGAEETQYF. CDR3 bases: TGTGCCAGCAGCTTAAGGGGGTCCGGGGCCGAGGAGACCCAGTACTTC.

The rearrangement uses TRBV7-8 and TRBJ2-7, with D possibly being TRBD1 (5 bases). The germline V and J ends were trimmed by 3 bases and 4 bases, with 10 bases remaining between them. This CDR3 comprises 13 residues. From germline, CDR1 is SGHVS and CDR2 FQNEAQ. The CDR3 here is CASSFGQSYEQYF. For the CDR3, the DNA is TGTGCCAGCAGCTTCGGACAATCGTACGAGCAGTACTTC.

Regarding this clone: Other DNA sequences of this sample code for an identical CDR3. The rearrangement joins TRBV28 to TRBJ2-7; D may be TRBD2 (6 bases). Germline-derived CDR1 and CDR2 are MDHEN and SYDVKM. The CDR3 contains 16 residues. Trimming took off 3 bases at V and 5 bases at J, with 20 bases between the two ends. The CDR3: CASSFPGTFLSDEQYF. The CDR3 nucleotides read TGTGCCAGCAGTTTCCCCGGGACTTTCCTTAGTGACGAGCAGTACTTC.

The rearrangement links TRBV14 to TRBJ2-1; D remains ambiguous. V lost 4 bases and J 3 bases, leaving 16 bases between the germline ends. CDR3 length equals 16 residues. In germline, CDR1 is SGHDN, CDR2 FVKESK. The CDR3 DNA reads TGTGCCAGCAGCCCCCTGCGTCAGGAAGACTACAATGAGCAGTTCTTC. This encodes CASSPLRQEDYNEQFF.

The rearrangement links TRBV11-1 to TRBJ2-7; the D gene is possibly TRBD2 (5 bases). Trimming shortened V by 2 bases and J by 1 base, and 12 bases separated the two germline ends. Germline V gene lookup returns CDR1 SGHAT and CDR2 FQDESV (reference sequence). The CDR3 is 15 residues long. The CDR3 protein is CASSLLAGPSYEQYF. CDR3 nucleotides: TGTGCCAGCAGCTTACTGGCGGGCCCATCCTACGAGCAGTACTTC.

The chain carries TRBV29-1 and TRBJ1-4; 7 nucleotides match TRBD1. Germline CDR1 and CDR2: SQVTM and ANQGSEA. The CDR3 has 14 residues. J was trimmed by 6 bases and V by 1 base; bases with no gene match: 5. Written as DNA, the CDR3 is TGCAGCGTTGAAGGTGGGACAGCCCATGAAAAACTGTTTTTT. Amino acids: CSVEGGTAHEKLFF.

The rearrangement links TRBV11-3 to TRBJ2-1, with 7 bases that match TRBD2. Germline V gene lookup returns CDR1 SGHNT and CDR2 YENEEA. V was pared by 1 base and J by 5 bases, with 8 bases of the junction left unmatched. This CDR3 is 16 amino acids long. The CDR3 is CASSLGTSASNNEQFF. The CDR3 nucleotides read TGTGCCAGCAGCTTAGGCACTAGCGCCTCAAACAATGAGCAGTTCTTC. The whole variable domain, remainder taken from reference TRBV11-3 and TRBJ2-1, is EAGVVQSPRYKIIEKKQPVAFWCNPISGHNTLYWYLQNLGQGPELLIRYENEEAVDDSQLPKDRFSAERLKGVDSTLKIQPAELGDSAVYLCASSLGTSASNNEQFFGPGTRLTVL.

The chain carries TRBV15 and TRBJ1-3; D not resolved. Germline lookup yields CDR1 LNHNV and CDR2 YYDKDF (reference sequence). V was trimmed by 4 bases and J by 4 bases, leaving 11 bases between them. CDR3 size: 14 residues. DNA for the CDR3: TGTGCCACCAGCATCACATTGGGCGGAAACACCATATATTTT. This sequence encodes CATSITLGGNTIYF. Drawing the rest from reference TRBV15 and TRBJ1-3, the complete variable domain is DAMVIQNPRYQVTQFGKPVTLSCSQTLNHNVMYWYQQKSSQAPKLLFHYYDKDFNNEADTPDNFQSRRPNTSFCFLDIRSPGLGDTAMYLCATSITLGGNTIYFGEGSWLTVV.

J is TRBJ1-2 and V is TRBV28; D might be TRBD1 (6 bases). Germline CDR1 MDHEN, CDR2 SYDVKM. V lost 3 bases and J lost 2, with 16 bases in between. The CDR3 loop spans 16 amino acids. The CDR3 loop reads CASSFWTETLNYGYTF. CDR3 nucleotide sequence: TGTGCCAGCAGTTTTTGGACAGAAACTCTAAACTATGGCTACACCTTC.

V is TRBV4-1 and J is TRBJ1-2, with TRBD1 as a possible D gene (6 bases). Deletions cut 1 base from V and 4 bases from J, with 19 bases between. There are 17 residues in the CDR3. The V gene's germline CDR1 is MGHRA and CDR2 YSYEKL. The CDR3 loop reads CASSQGGLGARVYGYTF. CDR3 nucleotides: TGCGCCAGCAGCCAAGGGGGTTTGGGGGCTCGCGTCTATGGCTACACCTTC.

This chain links TRBV11-3 with TRBJ2-5; TRBD2 might be the D (5 bases). The V and J ends lost 4 bases and 9 bases respectively, with 12 bases between them. Germline V gene lookup returns CDR1 SGHNT and CDR2 YENEEA. The CDR3 loop spans 12 amino acids. The CDR3 DNA reads TGTGCCAGCAGCTCAGGAGGATCGTCCCAGTACTTC. Translated: CASSSGGSSQYF.

The genes are TRBV28 and TRBJ2-6, with 14 positions matching TRBD2. This CDR3 spans 22 amino acids. Germline V gene sequence: CDR1 MDHEN, CDR2 SYDVKM. The V and J ends lost 5 bases and 2 bases, in that order; junction bases with no gene match: 17. In DNA form, the CDR3 reads TGTGCCAGCAGTCTGACTCTCACTCCGGGACTAGCGGGAGTTCCTGGGGCCAACGTCCTGACTTTC. It is translated as CASSLTLTPGLAGVPGANVLTF.

V and J are TRBV14 and TRBJ2-5; D is unclear. Germline CDR1 SGHDN, CDR2 FVKESK. V was cut by 5 bases and J by 2 bases, with 6 bases left in between. CDR3 length: 12 amino acids. CDR3 protein: CASSAVQETQYF. Here the CDR3 DNA reads TGTGCCAGCAGCGCGGTACAAGAGACCCAGTACTTC.

The CDR3 DNA sequence: TGTGCCAGCAGCCCGAGCGGGGGGGCAGGGGATACGCAGTATTTT. Amino acids: CASSPSGGAGDTQYF. The chain carries TRBV7-9 and TRBJ2-3, with 10 bases identical to TRBD2. Germline assignment: CDR1 SEHNR and CDR2 FQNEAQ (reference sequence). V was pared by 5 bases and J by 6 bases, with 8 bases of the junction left unmatched. The CDR3 totals 15 residues.

The chain joins TRBV27 to TRBJ2-1, with 9 positions matching TRBD2. The germline V gene has CDR1 MNHEY and CDR2 SMNVEV (reference sequence). The trim removed 2 bases at V and 2 bases at J, leaving 10 bases unmatched. This CDR3 comprises 18 residues. CDR3 in DNA: TGTGCCAGCAGTTTAGGCCCGGCGGGGGGGAGCCCCTACAATGAGCAGTTCTTC. Translated, it gives CASSLGPAGGSPYNEQFF.

The chain carries TRBV18 and TRBJ1-2; D is undetermined. Germline V gene sequence: CDR1 KGHSH, CDR2 LQKENI. The CDR3 is 14 residues long. The V and J ends lost 5 bases and 7 bases respectively, with 17 bases between them. The CDR3 is CASSSSGVKLGYTF. Here the CDR3 DNA reads TGTGCCAGCTCAAGTTCGGGAGTAAAACTTGGCTACACCTTC.

This chain uses TRBV5-1 with TRBJ2-3; tentative D call: TRBD1 (6 bases). The V and J ends lost 6 bases and 0 bases respectively, with 17 bases between them. This CDR3 comprises 16 residues. Per the germline V gene, CDR1 is SGHRS and CDR2 is YFSETQ. The chain's CDR3 is CASTPVGGTSTDTQYF. CDR3 bases: TGCGCCAGCACCCCTGTAGGGGGAACTAGCACAGATACGCAGTATTTT.

In its sample, this clone was seen once. This rearrangement joins TRBV4-3 to TRBJ2-2, with 7 bases identical to TRBD2. CDR1 and CDR2 (germline): LGHNA, YSLEER. The CDR3 has 19 residues. V dropped 1 base and J dropped 0; count of bases not matched to a gene: 11. CDR3 region: CASSQGTSAAGANTGELFF. DNA for the CDR3: TGCGCCAGCAGCCAAGGTACTAGCGCAGCGGGCGCGAACACCGGGGAGCTGTTTTTT.

The genes are TRBV5-1 and TRBJ2-3, with a possible D match to TRBD2 (7 bases). The germline V gene has CDR1 SGHRS and CDR2 YFSETQ. The CDR3 extends over 15 amino acids. V lost 0 bases and J 5 bases, leaving 13 bases between the germline ends. CDR3 bases: TGCGCCAGCAGCTTGGCGGGGGGCGTTTTAGATACGCAGTATTTT. As protein: CASSLAGGVLDTQYF.

In its sample, this clone was seen a few times. This sequence joins TRBV7-8 and TRBJ1-1, with 7 bases fitting TRBD1. Germline loops: CDR1 SGHVS, CDR2 FQNEAQ. The CDR3 has 15 residues. Unmatched junction bases numbered 7, after V lost 1 base and J lost 5 bases. In nucleotides, the CDR3 is TGTGCCAGCAGCTTAGTCGAGGGGGCCGGGACTGAAGCTTTCTTT. It translates to CASSLVEGAGTEAFF.

This chain joins TRBV4-2 and TRBJ2-1; D may be TRBD2 (7 bases). CDR1 and CDR2 (germline): LGHNA, YNFKEQ. The V gene lost 2 bases and the J gene lost 1 base, with 12 bases spanning the gap. The CDR3 contains 16 residues. CDR3 sequence reads: CASSQIRGGSYNEQFF. The CDR3 DNA reads as TGTGCCAGCAGCCAAATCAGGGGAGGGTCCTACAATGAGCAGTTCTTC.

V is TRBV13 and J is TRBJ2-2, with 10 positions matching TRBD1. The germline V gene has CDR1 PRHDT and CDR2 FYEKMQ (reference sequence). The CDR3 totals 16 residues. V lost 5 bases to trimming and J lost 7 bases; unmatched junction nucleotides: 10. The chain's CDR3 is CASSRTPGQGYGELFF. In nucleotides, the CDR3 is TGTGCCAGCAGCCGAACCCCGGGACAGGGGTACGGGGAGCTGTTTTTT. Filled out from reference TRBV13 and TRBJ2-2, the complete variable domain reads AAGVIQSPRHLIKEKRETATLKCYPIPRHDTVYWYQQGPGQDPQFLISFYEKMQSDKGSIPDRFSAQQFSDYHSELNMSSLELGDSALYFCASSRTPGQGYGELFFGEGSRLTVL.

The chain has TRBV19 and TRBJ1-3; D gene uncertain. V was trimmed by 1 base and J by 2 bases, leaving 9 bases between them. The germline V gene has CDR1 LNHDA and CDR2 SQIVND (reference sequence). The length of the CDR3 is 15 residues. The CDR3 here is CASSIGGTTGNTIYF. The CDR3 bases are TGTGCCAGTAGTATAGGAGGTACAACTGGAAACACCATATATTTT.

The V call is TRBV9, the J call TRBJ1-1, with 7 bases matching TRBD1. There are 15 residues in the CDR3. Germline V gene lookup returns CDR1 SGDLS and CDR2 YYNGEE. V was clipped by 5 bases and J by 2 bases; unmatched bases: 9. The CDR3, as DNA: TGTGCCAGCAGTTTTAGACAGGGCCCAAACACTGAAGCTTTCTTT. As protein: CASSFRQGPNTEAFF. The variable domain in full, completed from reference TRBV9 and TRBJ1-1, reads DSGVTQTPKHLITATGQRVTLRCSPRSGDLSVYWYQQSLDQGLQFLIQYYNGEERAKGNILERFSAQQFPDLHSELNLSSLELGDSALYFCASSFRQGPNTEAFFGQGTRLTVV.

V usage is TRBV4-1 and J usage is TRBJ2-7, with 12 bases that match TRBD2. The V segment lost 4 bases and the J segment 5 bases; nucleotides outside the gene matches: 12. CDR1 MGHRA and CDR2 YSYEKL come from the germline V gene. This CDR3 region has 17 residues. The CDR3 sequence: CASSLGLAGFISHEQYF. The CDR3 region has the DNA TGCGCCAGCAGCCTCGGACTAGCGGGATTTATTTCCCACGAGCAGTACTTC.

The rearrangement joins TRBV9 to TRBJ1-1, with D hard to call. The length of the CDR3 is 13 residues. Trimming stripped 5 bases from V and 1 base from J, with 9 bases between. The germline gives CDR1 SGDLS, CDR2 YYNGEE. This chain's CDR3 is CASSDDTNTEAFF. For the CDR3, the DNA is TGTGCCAGCAGTGACGACACGAACACTGAAGCTTTCTTT.

The gene calls are TRBV6-6 and TRBJ1-4; TRBD1 matches at 9 bases. V shed 6 bases and J 5 bases; nucleotides not matched to a gene: 7. CDR1 MNHNY and CDR2 SVGAGI come from the germline V gene (reference sequence). This CDR3 contains 15 residues. CDR3 coding DNA: TGTGCCAGCAGGCTTTCCGGGACAGGGAATGAAAAACTGTTTTTT. Its protein product is CASRLSGTGNEKLFF.

The chain has TRBV7-8 and TRBJ2-1; possibly TRBD2 for D (7 bases). V was cut by 2 bases and J by 8 bases, with 22 bases left in between. The CDR3 sequence is 17 residues long. Germline-derived CDR1 and CDR2 are SGHVS and FQNEAQ. This CDR3 is CASSLFLGGALGDEQFF. The CDR3 region has the DNA TGTGCCAGCAGCTTATTTCTGGGGGGGGCCCTTGGGGATGAGCAGTTCTTC.

This chain connects TRBV5-6 to TRBJ1-2, with 11 bases aligning to TRBD1. Germline CDR1 reads SGHDT; CDR2 reads YYEEEE. V gave up 0 bases and J gave up 4 bases; unmatched junction bases: 2. The CDR3 extends over 15 amino acids. The CDR3 nucleotides are TGTGCCAGCAGCTTGGAGGACAGGGGGCTCTATGGCTACACCTTC. It is translated as CASSLEDRGLYGYTF.

This sequence joins TRBV28 and TRBJ1-5; 7 nucleotides line up with TRBD1. This CDR3 comprises 14 residues. Losses at the gene ends were 5 bases for V and 7 bases for J; bases not matched to a gene: 8. The germline V gene encodes CDR1 MDHEN and CDR2 SYDVKM. For the CDR3, the DNA is TGTGCCAGCAGTGGTAGGGGGCGAAACCAGCCCCAGCATTTT. Its translation: CASSGRGRNQPQHF.